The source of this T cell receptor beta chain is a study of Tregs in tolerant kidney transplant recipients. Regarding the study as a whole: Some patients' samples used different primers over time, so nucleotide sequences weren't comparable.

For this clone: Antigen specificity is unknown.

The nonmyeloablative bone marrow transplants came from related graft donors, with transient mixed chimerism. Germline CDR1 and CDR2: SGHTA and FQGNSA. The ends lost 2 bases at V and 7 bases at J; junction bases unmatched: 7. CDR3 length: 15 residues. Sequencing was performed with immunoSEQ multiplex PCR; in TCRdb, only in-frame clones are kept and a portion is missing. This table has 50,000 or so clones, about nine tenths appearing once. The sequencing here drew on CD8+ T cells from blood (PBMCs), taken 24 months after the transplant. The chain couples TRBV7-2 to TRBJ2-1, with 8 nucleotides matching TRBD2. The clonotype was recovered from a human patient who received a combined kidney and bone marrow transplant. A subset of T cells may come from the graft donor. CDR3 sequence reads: CASSLIGGAGNEQFF. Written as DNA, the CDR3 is TGTGCCAGCAGCTTAATCGGGGGGGCCGGAAATGAGCAGTTCTTC.